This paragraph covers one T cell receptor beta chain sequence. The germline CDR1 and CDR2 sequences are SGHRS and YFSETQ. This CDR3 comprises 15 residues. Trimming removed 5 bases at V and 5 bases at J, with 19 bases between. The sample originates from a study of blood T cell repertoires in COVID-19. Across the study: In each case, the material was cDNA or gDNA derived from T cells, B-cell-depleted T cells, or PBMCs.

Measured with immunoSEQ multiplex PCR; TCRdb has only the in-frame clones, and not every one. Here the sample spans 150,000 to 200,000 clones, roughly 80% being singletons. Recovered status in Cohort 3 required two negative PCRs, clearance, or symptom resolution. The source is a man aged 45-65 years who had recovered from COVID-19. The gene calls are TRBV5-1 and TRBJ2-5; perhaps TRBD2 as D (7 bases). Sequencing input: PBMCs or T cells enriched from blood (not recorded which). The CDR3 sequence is CASSPRGAGWETQYF. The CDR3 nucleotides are TGCGCCAGCAGTCCCCGGGGGGCTGGGTGGGAGACCCAGTACTTC.